Presented here are 32 T cell receptor beta chains from one specimen sequenced in a study of coeliac disease. The data were produced by immunoSEQ multiplex PCR, yet TCRdb's version contains in-frame clones alone and is incomplete. Seen here are 2,500 to 3,000 clones, about half observed once, and the top ten hold roughly 18%. Input material: intraepithelial lymphocytes from the gut. Receptors originate from a man between 60 and 70 years old with celiac disease on a gluten-free diet.

This rearrangement joins TRBV5-5 to TRBJ2-2; D gene uncertain. Germline values: CDR1 SGHKS, CDR2 YYEKEE (reference sequence). V was cut by 4 bases and J by 6 bases, with 7 bases left in between. The length of the CDR3 is 12 residues. CDR3 sequence reads: CASSQEAGELFF. CDR3 DNA: TGTGCCAGCAGCCAAGAGGCCGGGGAGCTGTTTTTT.

Written as DNA, the CDR3 is TGCGCCACCGTGACAGCTAATGGCTACACCTTC. Its protein is CATVTANGYTF. The chain combines TRBV5-1 with TRBJ1-2; possibly TRBD1 for D (5 bases). Trimming took off 9 bases at V and 6 bases at J, with 12 bases between the two ends. Germline CDR1 and CDR2: SGHRS and YFSETQ. The CDR3 contains 11 residues.

This clone turned up a few times. This sequence joins TRBV7-4 and TRBJ1-1; 7 nucleotides align to TRBD1. CDR1 is SGHVT and CDR2 is SQSDAQ in the germline V gene. The J segment lost 4 bases and the V segment lost 2 bases, leaving 4 bases of the junction unmatched. The CDR3 spans 14 residues. CDR3 residues: CASSLKGGTTEAFF. CDR3 sequence (DNA): TGTGCCAGCAGCTTAAAAGGGGGCACCACTGAAGCTTTCTTT.

This chain links TRBV18 with TRBJ2-2, with TRBD1 matching 10 bases. The length of the CDR3 is 15 residues. Germline-derived CDR1 and CDR2 are KGHSH and LQKENI. Trimming cost V 2 bases and J 5 bases; bases outside gene matches: 2. The CDR3 nucleotides read TGTGCCAGCTCACCATGGGACAGGGGAACCGGGGAGCTGTTTTTT. This translates into CASSPWDRGTGELFF.

By share, this clone counts as medium-sized. The V call is TRBV5-6, the J call TRBJ2-7, with 8 bases fitting TRBD1. The CDR3 sequence is 16 residues long. Germline V gene sequence: CDR1 SGHDT, CDR2 YYEEEE. The V gene end was trimmed by 1 base and the J gene end by 5 bases; junction bases not matched to a gene: 11. The CDR3 loop is CASSLKAQGASDEQYF. The CDR3 DNA sequence: TGTGCCAGCAGCTTGAAAGCGCAGGGGGCAAGTGACGAGCAGTACTTC.

The J gene is TRBJ1-2, the V gene TRBV7-3, with 10 bases identical to TRBD1. The CDR3 extends over 15 amino acids. Germline V lookup: CDR1 SGHTA, CDR2 FQGTGA. With 2 bases clipped from V and 1 base from J, the junction kept 1 base outside the gene matches. The chain's CDR3 is CASSLGTGDNYGYTF. The DNA of the CDR3 is TGTGCCAGCAGCTTAGGGACAGGGGATAACTATGGCTACACCTTC. Using reference TRBV7-3 and TRBJ1-2 for the parts outside the CDR3, the full variable domain is GAGVSQTPSNKVTEKGKYVELRCDPISGHTALYWYRQSLGQGPEFLIYFQGTGAADDSGLPNDRFFAVRPEGSVSTLKIQRTERGDSAVYLCASSLGTGDNYGYTFGSGTRLTVV.

The chain joins TRBV19 to TRBJ2-5, with TRBD2 matching 8 bases. Germline CDR1 and CDR2: LNHDA and SQIVND (reference sequence). The CDR3 consists of 17 residues. The junction had 18 bases not matched to a gene; V was cut back by 7 bases and J by 5 bases. CDR3 in amino acids: CASNRGGAGAVGETQYF. In nucleotides, the CDR3 is TGTGCCAGTAATCGGGGGGGGGCAGGGGCCGTTGGCGAGACCCAGTACTTC.

This clone turned up a few times. V and J are TRBV5-4 and TRBJ2-3; the match to TRBD2 covers 14 bases. The germline V gene encodes CDR1 SGHNT and CDR2 YYREEE (reference sequence). The V segment lost 1 base and the J segment 1 base; nucleotides outside the gene matches: 8. This CDR3 has 19 residues. CDR3 DNA sequence: TGTGCCAGCAGCTTGTCGGGCCAGACTAGCGGGAGGGGCACAGATACGCAGTATTTT. Translated, it gives CASSLSGQTSGRGTDTQYF.

This clone is medium-sized in the sample. The CDR3 nucleotides read TGTGCCAGCAGTTACGAGACAGGAAATTCACCCCTCCACTTT. Its translation: CASSYETGNSPLHF. This chain connects TRBV6-6 to TRBJ1-6; D is perhaps TRBD1 (6 bases). This CDR3 comprises 14 residues. CDR1 is MNHNY and CDR2 is SVGAGI in the germline V gene (reference sequence). Trimming removed 2 bases at V and 7 bases at J, with 9 bases between.

J is TRBJ2-4 and V is TRBV25-1; a weak D match, TRBD2 (6 bases). Germline assignment: CDR1 MGHDK and CDR2 SYGVNS. Deletions cut 4 bases from V and 8 bases from J, with 12 bases between. There are 13 residues in the CDR3. The DNA for the CDR3 is TGTGCCAGCAGTGTTGCGGGGATTGACATTCAGTACTTC. Protein sequence: CASSVAGIDIQYF.

The CDR3 nucleotides are TGCGCCAGCAGCTCCACGGTGAACACTGAAGCTTTCTTT. This translates into CASSSTVNTEAFF. The gene calls are TRBV5-1 and TRBJ1-1; D call uncertain. CDR1 and CDR2 (germline): SGHRS, YFSETQ. Deletions cut 3 bases from V and 0 bases from J, with 6 bases between. The CDR3 sequence is 13 residues long. Full variable domain (rest looked up from reference TRBV5-1 and TRBJ1-1): KAGVTQTPRYLIKTRGQQVTLSCSPISGHRSVSWYQQTPGQGLQFLFEYFSETQRNKGNFPGRFSGRQFSNSRSEMNVSTLELGDSALYLCASSSTVNTEAFFGQGTRLTVV.

J is TRBJ2-7 and V is TRBV30, with 12 bases aligning to TRBD2. This CDR3 spans 13 amino acids. Per germline, CDR1 GTSNPN and CDR2 SVGIG (reference sequence). Trimming removed 3 bases from V and 6 bases from J; junction bases left unmatched: 3. The CDR3 nucleotides are TGTGCCTGGAGACGGACTAGCGGGACCGAGCAGTACTTC. Protein sequence: CAWRRTSGTEQYF.

This clone was detected a few times. The chain is built from TRBV6-1 and TRBJ1-5, with 9 bases matching TRBD1. Germline V CDR1 and CDR2: MNHNS, SASEGT. The CDR3 contains 15 residues. V lost 6 bases and J lost 4; bases outside the gene matches: 7. CDR3 nucleotides: TGTGCCAGCAGCGGGGGGGACAGGGCAAATCAGCCCCAGCATTTT. Protein sequence: CASSGGDRANQPQHF.

This clone was detected only once. The rearrangement uses TRBV7-3 and TRBJ2-2; 7 bases are a match to TRBD2. V gave up 4 bases and J gave up 4 bases; unmatched junction bases: 9. Germline V gives CDR1 SGHTA, CDR2 FQGTGA. This CDR3 is built from 16 residues. The CDR3 DNA follows: TGTGCCAGCAGCTCGGCTAGCGGATTTCTCACCGGGGAGCTGTTTTTT. Its protein product is CASSSASGFLTGELFF. The variable domain in full, completed from reference TRBV7-3 and TRBJ2-2, reads GAGVSQTPSNKVTEKGKYVELRCDPISGHTALYWYRQSLGQGPEFLIYFQGTGAADDSGLPNDRFFAVRPEGSVSTLKIQRTERGDSAVYLCASSSASGFLTGELFFGEGSRLTVL.

The gene calls are TRBV19 and TRBJ2-2; 7 positions match TRBD1. This CDR3 spans 18 amino acids. CDR1 is LNHDA and CDR2 is SQIVND in the germline V gene (reference sequence). The V and J ends lost 0 bases and 5 bases, in that order; junction bases with no gene match: 12. The CDR3: CASSIEGVTGLKTGELFF. Written as DNA, the CDR3 is TGTGCCAGTAGTATAGAGGGCGTGACAGGGCTCAAAACCGGGGAGCTGTTTTTT. The full variable domain, rest sourced from reference TRBV19 and TRBJ2-2, is DGGITQSPKYLFRKEGQNVTLSCEQNLNHDAMYWYRQDPGQGLRLIYYSQIVNDFQKGDIAEGYSVSREKKESFPLTVTSAQKNPTAFYLCASSIEGVTGLKTGELFFGEGSRLTVL.

In this sample, this clone turned up once. The chain is built from TRBV10-3 and TRBJ1-1; 7 bases align to TRBD1. CDR1 ENHRY and CDR2 SYGVKD come from the germline V gene. This CDR3 spans 14 amino acids. Trimming cost V 4 bases and J 0 bases; bases outside gene matches: 2. This CDR3 reads CAISGQGLNTEAFF. The CDR3, as DNA: TGTGCCATCAGTGGACAGGGTTTGAACACTGAAGCTTTCTTT.

The V and J genes are TRBV19 and TRBJ1-4; 9 positions agree with TRBD1. Germline V lookup: CDR1 LNHDA, CDR2 SQIVND (reference sequence). The ends lost 3 bases at V and 4 bases at J; junction bases unmatched: 3. There are 15 residues in the CDR3. The CDR3 here is CASSITGQGNEKLFF. CDR3 sequence (DNA): TGTGCCAGTAGTATCACGGGACAGGGTAATGAAAAACTGTTTTTT. Based on the CDR3 plus reference TRBV19 and TRBJ1-4, the full variable domain is DGGITQSPKYLFRKEGQNVTLSCEQNLNHDAMYWYRQDPGQGLRLIYYSQIVNDFQKGDIAEGYSVSREKKESFPLTVTSAQKNPTAFYLCASSITGQGNEKLFFGSGTQLSVL.

The chain joins TRBV7-8 to TRBJ2-3; TRBD2 is a possible D gene (5 bases). V lost 6 bases and J lost 2, with 18 bases in between. This CDR3 comprises 16 residues. Germline-derived CDR1 and CDR2 are SGHVS and FQNEAQ. The CDR3 spells CASSLNAGWDTDTQYF. The CDR3 coding sequence is TGTGCCAGCAGTCTAAACGCGGGTTGGGACACAGATACGCAGTATTTT.

V is TRBV6-5 and J is TRBJ2-3; 7 bases match TRBD2. The CDR3 contains 12 residues. V gave up 6 bases and J gave up 6 bases; unmatched junction bases: 3. Germline CDR1 is MNHEY and CDR2 is SVGAGI. The CDR3 nucleotides read TGTGCCAGCAGAGCAGCGGGGGATACGCAGTATTTT. It encodes CASRAAGDTQYF.

V is TRBV5-8 and J is TRBJ1-1; 8 bases line up with TRBD1. There are 13 residues in the CDR3. The germline CDR1 and CDR2 sequences are SGHTS and YDEGEE. The J segment lost 3 bases and the V segment lost 4 bases, leaving 2 bases of the junction unmatched. CDR3 sequence: CASSMDRDTEAFF. CDR3 sequence (DNA): TGTGCCAGCAGCATGGACAGGGACACTGAAGCTTTCTTT.

This clone is deemed medium-sized. The V call is TRBV10-3, the J call TRBJ2-1; possible D gene TRBD1, 6 bases. The germline CDR1 and CDR2 sequences are ENHRY and SYGVKD. This CDR3 contains 14 residues. Deletions cut 2 bases from V and 8 bases from J, with 13 bases between. The CDR3 DNA follows: TGTGCCATCAGTGAGCCCGACAGGTTCGATGAGCAGTTCTTC. This codes for CAISEPDRFDEQFF.

This chain connects TRBV5-1 to TRBJ2-1; 9 bases line up with TRBD1. Germline V gives CDR1 SGHRS, CDR2 YFSETQ. V was pared by 6 bases and J by 4 bases, with 5 bases of the junction left unmatched. This CDR3 spans 14 amino acids. CDR3 loop: CASTRQGEYNEQFF. The CDR3, as DNA: TGCGCCAGCACAAGACAGGGGGAATACAATGAGCAGTTCTTC. The full variable domain, its missing parts supplied by reference TRBV5-1 and TRBJ2-1, is KAGVTQTPRYLIKTRGQQVTLSCSPISGHRSVSWYQQTPGQGLQFLFEYFSETQRNKGNFPGRFSGRQFSNSRSEMNVSTLELGDSALYLCASTRQGEYNEQFFGPGTRLTVL.

V is TRBV30 and J is TRBJ2-1; 7 bases are a match to TRBD2. This CDR3 spans 13 amino acids. The V and J ends lost 1 base and 6 bases, in that order; junction bases with no gene match: 3. Germline V gene sequence: CDR1 GTSNPN, CDR2 SVGIG (reference sequence). As DNA, the CDR3 is TGTGCCTGGAGTGGACTAGCACGCAATGAGCAGTTCTTC. Protein sequence: CAWSGLARNEQFF.

This chain links TRBV5-4 with TRBJ2-5; 7 nucleotides align to TRBD1. CDR1 and CDR2 from the germline V gene are SGHNT and YYREEE (reference sequence). The CDR3 loop spans 15 amino acids. The ends lost 5 bases at V and 1 base at J; junction bases unmatched: 8. CDR3 sequence (DNA): TGTGCCAGCAGGCAAGACACAGGGGTCCAAGAGACCCAGTACTTC. It yields the protein CASRQDTGVQETQYF. The full variable domain, its missing parts supplied by reference TRBV5-4 and TRBJ2-5, is ETGVTQSPTHLIKTRGQQVTLRCSSQSGHNTVSWYQQALGQGPQFIFQYYREEENGRGNFPPRFSGLQFPNYSSELNVNALELDDSALYLCASRQDTGVQETQYFGPGTRLLVL.

This clone was recorded a few times. This chain joins TRBV28 and TRBJ1-2, with D unclear. Trimming shortened V by 3 bases and J by 4 bases, and 6 bases separated the two germline ends. Germline CDR1 and CDR2: MDHEN and SYDVKM. The CDR3 consists of 12 residues. The CDR3: CASSFYPYGYTF. The DNA of the CDR3 is TGTGCCAGCAGTTTCTACCCCTATGGCTACACCTTC.

This clone was observed a few times. Written as DNA, the CDR3 is TGTGCCAGCAGCGTAGAGGGCCGGGGGGCCTATGGCTACACCTTC. Translation gives CASSVEGRGAYGYTF. This chain connects TRBV9 to TRBJ1-2; a weak D match, TRBD1 (6 bases). V was clipped by 0 bases and J by 4 bases, with 13 bases between them. This CDR3 has 15 amino acids. Looked up from germline, CDR1 is SGDLS and CDR2 is YYNGEE. Full variable domain (missing parts from reference TRBV9 and TRBJ1-2): DSGVTQTPKHLITATGQRVTLRCSPRSGDLSVYWYQQSLDQGLQFLIQYYNGEERAKGNILERFSAQQFPDLHSELNLSSLELGDSALYFCASSVEGRGAYGYTFGSGTRLTVV.

The chain combines TRBV4-1 with TRBJ1-1; 8 bases line up with TRBD1. The CDR3 consists of 19 residues. The junction had 12 bases not matched to a gene; V was cut back by 0 bases and J by 0 bases. Germline V gives CDR1 MGHRA, CDR2 YSYEKL. For the CDR3, the DNA is TGCGCCAGCAGCCAAGATAGAAGAAGAACAGGGGGGATGAACACTGAAGCTTTCTTT. It is translated as CASSQDRRRTGGMNTEAFF.

A few counts support this clone. The chain combines TRBV6-5 with TRBJ2-1; possibly TRBD1 for D (5 bases). Germline V CDR1 and CDR2: MNHEY, SVGAGI. Trimming took off 0 bases at V and 5 bases at J, with 8 bases between the two ends. The CDR3 extends over 14 amino acids. In nucleotides, the CDR3 is TGTGCCAGCAGTTACTCAGGCAGGGACAATGAGCAGTTCTTC. Translated: CASSYSGRDNEQFF.

The sample holds a few counts of this clone. V is TRBV6-1 and J is TRBJ2-1, with TRBD2 matching over 9 bases. V shed 8 bases and J 5 bases; nucleotides not matched to a gene: 7. Germline CDR1 MNHNS, CDR2 SASEGT. The CDR3 has 14 residues. Here the CDR3 reads CASSRSGSNNEQFF. The CDR3 coding sequence is TGTGCCAGCTCGCGTAGCGGGAGTAACAATGAGCAGTTCTTC.

The J gene is TRBJ2-1, the V gene TRBV7-9; 12 nucleotides line up with TRBD2. Germline V gene lookup returns CDR1 SEHNR and CDR2 FQNEAQ (reference sequence). V trimming: 5 bases; J trimming: 4 bases; junction bases outside the gene matches: 9. The CDR3 has 17 residues. In DNA, the CDR3 is TGTGCCAGCAGCCCAATACTAGCGGGGGGCATATACAATGAGCAGTTCTTC. Translating it yields CASSPILAGGIYNEQFF.

In this sample, this clone turned up a few times. V is TRBV5-4 and J is TRBJ1-1, with D possibly matching TRBD1 (6 bases). V lost 3 bases and J lost 1, with 10 bases in between. Germline V gene sequence: CDR1 SGHNT, CDR2 YYREEE (reference sequence). The length of the CDR3 is 14 residues. DNA for the CDR3: TGTGCCAGCAGCTCCACGACAGGGAACACTGAAGCTTTCTTT. Its protein is CASSSTTGNTEAFF.

This clone showed up just a few times. This sequence joins TRBV18 and TRBJ2-3; D gene unclear. The ends were cut back, 4 bases at V and 3 bases at J, with 14 bases in the middle. The CDR3 is made up of 15 amino acids. The germline V gene encodes CDR1 KGHSH and CDR2 LQKENI. The CDR3 loop is CASSRSAVGTDTQYF. The CDR3, as DNA: TGTGCCAGCTCACGTTCGGCGGTTGGTACAGATACGCAGTATTTT.